The 29 T cell receptor beta chains in this list originate from one sample, sequenced in a study of cytomegalovirus exposure and HLA in healthy donors. The PCR made use of 60 Vbeta and 13 Jbeta primers. Sequencing used immunoSEQ multiplex PCR; TCRdb keeps in-frame clones, though not all of them. This sample contains 50,000 or so clones. The sequenced sample consisted of PBMCs. These receptors were obtained from a man aged 45-60 years in good health and CMV-seropositive.

The chain combines TRBV7-9 with TRBJ2-7; D is unresolved. CDR3 size: 14 residues. V dropped 0 bases and J dropped 7 bases, with 13 bases sitting between them. Germline V gene data show CDR1 as SEHNR and CDR2 as FQNEAQ (reference sequence). In DNA form, the CDR3 reads TGTGCCAGCAGCTTAGCAGAACGGGTGGGTGAGCAGTACTTC. It codes for CASSLAERVGEQYF.

This chain uses TRBV18 with TRBJ2-7, with D hard to call. The CDR3 totals 12 residues. V was shortened by 2 bases and J by 3 bases, with 5 bases between the two germline ends. Germline V gene lookup returns CDR1 KGHSH and CDR2 LQKENI. CDR3 sequence reads: CASSPGSYEQYF. The CDR3 coding sequence is TGTGCCAGCTCACCAGGTAGCTACGAGCAGTACTTC.

V and J are TRBV29-1 and TRBJ1-2; TRBD1 agrees at 7 bases. Germline-derived CDR1 and CDR2 are SQVTM and ANQGSEA. V lost 7 bases to trimming and J lost 4 bases; unmatched junction nucleotides: 3. This CDR3 comprises 11 residues. The CDR3 DNA is TGCAGCGCCAGGGACAGCTATGGCTACACCTTC. Amino acids: CSARDSYGYTF.

V usage is TRBV4-2 and J usage is TRBJ1-2, with 8 bases lining up with TRBD1. The V gene's germline CDR1 is LGHNA and CDR2 YNFKEQ. The CDR3 is 14 amino acids. Trimming at V came to 2 bases and at J to 4 bases, leaving 3 bases not matched to a gene. The CDR3, as DNA: TGTGCCAGCAGCCAAAGCCAGGGGGCCTATGGCTACACCTTC. This gives the protein CASSQSQGAYGYTF.

The rearrangement joins TRBV19 to TRBJ2-7; D gene uncertain. The CDR3 contains 13 residues. Germline CDR1 is LNHDA and CDR2 is SQIVND (reference sequence). The V gene lost 8 bases and the J gene lost 1 base, with 12 bases spanning the gap. The CDR3 here is CASAVIVSYEQYF. The CDR3, as DNA: TGTGCCAGTGCCGTGATAGTATCCTACGAGCAGTACTTC.

This chain joins TRBV6-5 and TRBJ2-7, with TRBD2 identical over 11 bases. Germline V gives CDR1 MNHEY, CDR2 SVGAGI. This CDR3 is 15 amino acids long. The V segment lost 6 bases and the J segment 3 bases; nucleotides outside the gene matches: 7. In DNA form, the CDR3 reads TGTGCCAGCAGCTCCGGGACTAGCGGACACTACGAGCAGTACTTC. Translated, it gives CASSSGTSGHYEQYF.

This chain connects TRBV6-1 to TRBJ1-1, with 11 nucleotides matching TRBD1. The V segment lost 5 bases and the J segment 4 bases; nucleotides outside the gene matches: 6. This CDR3 spans 15 amino acids. Germline CDR1 is MNHNS and CDR2 is SASEGT. The CDR3 region is CASSTDRGRGTEAFF. CDR3 nucleotides: TGTGCCAGCAGTACGGACAGGGGGCGAGGCACTGAAGCTTTCTTT.

This sequence joins TRBV19 and TRBJ1-1, with D unresolved. V was cut by 7 bases and J by 5 bases, with 8 bases left in between. This CDR3 region has 11 residues. Germline values: CDR1 LNHDA, CDR2 SQIVND (reference sequence). CDR3 sequence reads: CASTTETEAFF. The CDR3 DNA reads as TGTGCCAGTACCACAGAGACTGAAGCTTTCTTT. Based on the CDR3 plus reference TRBV19 and TRBJ1-1, the full variable domain is DGGITQSPKYLFRKEGQNVTLSCEQNLNHDAMYWYRQDPGQGLRLIYYSQIVNDFQKGDIAEGYSVSREKKESFPLTVTSAQKNPTAFYLCASTTETEAFFGQGTRLTVV.

The chain has TRBV30 and TRBJ2-1; 14 bases are shared with TRBD2. The length of the CDR3 is 15 residues. The J segment lost 8 bases and the V segment lost 2 bases, leaving 5 bases of the junction unmatched. Germline lookup yields CDR1 GTSNPN and CDR2 SVGIG (reference sequence). CDR3 coding DNA: TGTGCCTGGAGTCAGGGACTAGCGGGGGAGTATGAGCAGTTCTTC. Translation: CAWSQGLAGEYEQFF. Using reference TRBV30 and TRBJ2-1 for the parts outside the CDR3, the full variable domain is SQTIHQWPATLVQPVGSPLSLECTVEGTSNPNLYWYRQAAGRGLQLLFYSVGIGQISSEVPQNLSASRPQDRQFILSSKKLLLSDSGFYLCAWSQGLAGEYEQFFGPGTRLTVL.

CDR3 bases: TGTGCCACGGCTAGCGGGAGCACTAGCACAGATACGCAGTATTTT. Translation gives CATASGSTSTDTQYF. The chain has TRBV15 and TRBJ2-3; 10 nucleotides agree with TRBD2. CDR1 LNHNV and CDR2 YYDKDF come from the germline V gene (reference sequence). CDR3 length: 15 residues. V trimming: 9 bases; J trimming: 0 bases; junction bases outside the gene matches: 6.

The chain employs TRBV2 and TRBJ2-1; D is unresolved. Germline CDR1 and CDR2: SNHLY and FYNNEI. Between the trimmed V and J ends, which lost 3 bases and 6 bases, there was a span of 3 bases. This CDR3 is built from 11 residues. For the CDR3, the DNA is TGTGCCAGCAGTGAGAGCAATGAGCAGTTCTTC. This sequence encodes CASSESNEQFF.

The J gene is TRBJ2-3, the V gene TRBV12-2; the table's D call of TRBD2 was not tested on the DNA. TRBV12-2 is classified as a pseudogene. The CDR3 has 17 residues. CDR3 loop: CASRLETPIPSTDTQYF. CDR3 sequence (DNA): TGTGCAAGTCGCTTAGAGACTCCCATCCCTAGCACAGATACGCAGTATTTT.

This chain uses TRBV27 with TRBJ2-7, with D tentatively TRBD1 (6 bases). Germline lookup yields CDR1 MNHEY and CDR2 SMNVEV (reference sequence). The CDR3 is 14 residues long. V shed 3 bases and J shed 3 bases, with 12 bases lying between them. This CDR3 is CASSLGVGGYEQYF. As DNA, the CDR3 is TGTGCCAGCAGTTTGGGGGTAGGGGGCTACGAGCAGTACTTC.

V usage is TRBV6-5 and J usage is TRBJ2-5, with D perhaps TRBD1 (7 bases). The last part of the DNA fits TRBJ2-7 better; the J call may be wrong. Germline V lookup: CDR1 MNHEY, CDR2 SVGAGI. The CDR3 runs 11 residues. CDR3 loop: CASSQGGEQYF. The CDR3 bases are TGTGCCAGCAGTCAGGGGGGCGAGCAGTACTTC.

The V gene is TRBV11-2, the J gene TRBJ1-3, with no clear D. The germline CDR1 and CDR2 sequences are SGHAT and FQNNGV. The CDR3 consists of 14 residues. Trimming cost V 5 bases and J 0 bases, with 8 bases left between them. The CDR3 DNA is TGTGCCAGCAGCCAAGAGCCCTCTGGAAACACCATATATTTT. Amino acids: CASSQEPSGNTIYF.

V is TRBV5-6 and J is TRBJ1-1; 8 nucleotides match TRBD1. Germline-derived CDR1 and CDR2 are SGHDT and YYEEEE. This CDR3 is built from 16 residues. With 0 bases clipped from V and 3 bases from J, the junction kept 7 bases outside the gene matches. The CDR3 bases are TGTGCCAGCAGCTTGGATCAGGGGGCTAGATACACTGAAGCTTTCTTT. Translation: CASSLDQGARYTEAFF. The complete variable domain, with remaining parts taken from reference TRBV5-6 and TRBJ1-1, reads DAGVTQSPTHLIKTRGQQVTLRCSPKSGHDTVSWYQQALGQGPQFIFQYYEEEERQRGNFPDRFSGHQFPNYSSELNVNALLLGDSALYLCASSLDQGARYTEAFFGQGTRLTVV.

CDR3 sequence reads: CASTSRGSLGDWLKGANVLTF. The DNA of the CDR3 is TGTGCCAGCACCTCCCGGGGAAGTCTAGGAGATTGGTTAAAAGGGGCCAACGTCCTGACTTTC. The chain joins TRBV7-3 to TRBJ2-6; possible D gene TRBD2, 5 bases. V lost 7 bases, J lost 4 bases, and 32 bases lay in between. Germline V gene data show CDR1 as SGHTA and CDR2 as FQGTGA. The CDR3 has 21 residues.

The CDR3, as DNA: TGTGCCAGCAGTGAAGCGGGAGCGAGGGATGAAAAACTGTTTTTT. It yields the protein CASSEAGARDEKLFF. This chain joins TRBV2 and TRBJ1-4; no definite D call. CDR1 is SNHLY and CDR2 is FYNNEI in the germline V gene. CDR3 size: 15 residues. V lost 0 bases, J lost 6 bases, and 11 bases lay in between.

The chain uses TRBV6-1 and TRBJ2-7, with D perhaps TRBD1 (7 bases). CDR1 is MNHNS, CDR2 SASEGT, per germline. This CDR3 has 17 residues. Trimming shortened V by 0 bases and J by 2 bases, and 17 bases separated the two germline ends. The CDR3 region is CASSEARSTGRPYEQYF. Here the CDR3 DNA reads TGTGCCAGCAGTGAAGCACGGTCGACAGGGAGGCCCTACGAGCAGTACTTC.

V usage is TRBV5-1 and J usage is TRBJ2-3, with 8 bases identical to TRBD2. The CDR3 contains 14 residues. Germline CDR1 reads SGHRS; CDR2 reads YFSETQ. The junction had 1 base not matched to a gene; V was cut back by 3 bases and J by 1 base. CDR3 amino acids: CASSSGLGTDTQYF. The DNA of the CDR3 is TGCGCCAGCAGCTCGGGACTAGGCACAGATACGCAGTATTTT.

The genes are TRBV9 and TRBJ1-1; D is undetermined. The CDR3 has 14 amino acids. Trimming removed 4 bases at V and 1 base at J, with 11 bases between. Germline V CDR1 and CDR2: SGDLS, YYNGEE. The chain's CDR3 is CASSIRGANTEAFF. The CDR3 nucleotides read TGTGCCAGCAGCATCCGAGGAGCGAACACTGAAGCTTTCTTT.

The J gene is TRBJ1-6, the V gene TRBV11-2; 8 nucleotides match TRBD1. Germline V gene data show CDR1 as SGHAT and CDR2 as FQNNGV. J was trimmed by 10 bases and V by 0 bases; bases with no gene match: 5. The CDR3 totals 15 residues. The CDR3 nucleotides are TGTGCCAGCAGCTTAGATCAGGGGGCAGGCTCACCCCTCCACTTT. It specifies CASSLDQGAGSPLHF.

This sequence joins TRBV4-1 and TRBJ1-4, with a weak D call TRBD1 (5 bases). Germline V gene sequence: CDR1 MGHRA, CDR2 YSYEKL. The CDR3 contains 14 residues. Trimming took 1 base from V and 7 from J, leaving 10 bases between them. The CDR3 reads CASSQGGEGEKLFF. DNA for the CDR3: TGCGCCAGCAGCCAAGGAGGGGAGGGTGAAAAACTGTTTTTT.

J is TRBJ1-5 and V is TRBV4-1; 7 nucleotides match TRBD1. The CDR3 length is 16 residues. Germline V lookup: CDR1 MGHRA, CDR2 YSYEKL. Trimming took 2 bases from V and 0 from J; bases not matched to a gene: 4. The DNA for the CDR3 is TGCGCCAGCAGCCAACGGGACAGATATAGCAATCAGCCCCAGCATTTT. This sequence encodes CASSQRDRYSNQPQHF.

This rearrangement joins TRBV19 to TRBJ1-1; D perhaps matches TRBD1 (5 bases). V gave up 1 base and J gave up 4 bases, with 13 bases separating them. CDR3 length equals 15 residues. Germline V gives CDR1 LNHDA, CDR2 SQIVND (reference sequence). The CDR3 coding sequence is TGTGCCAGTAGTATAGCCACAGGAGTGGGCACTGAAGCTTTCTTT. Translation: CASSIATGVGTEAFF.

The rearrangement joins TRBV19 to TRBJ2-2, with TRBD1 matching over 8 bases. V was pared by 3 bases and J by 10 bases, with 10 bases of the junction left unmatched. There are 15 residues in the CDR3. Germline assignment: CDR1 LNHDA and CDR2 SQIVND (reference sequence). The CDR3 region has the DNA TGTGCCAGTAGTATGGGGGCGGGACAGGTAAAGGAGCTGTTTTTT. This gives the protein CASSMGAGQVKELFF.

J is TRBJ1-1 and V is TRBV18; 10 positions match TRBD1. Per germline, CDR1 KGHSH and CDR2 LQKENI. The J segment lost 6 bases and the V segment lost 3 bases, leaving 4 bases of the junction unmatched. The CDR3 extends over 14 amino acids. The CDR3 loop is CASSPGQGSPEAFF. The CDR3 nucleotides are TGTGCCAGCTCACCGGGACAGGGGTCCCCTGAAGCTTTCTTT.

The chain joins TRBV27 to TRBJ2-5; TRBD1 is a possible D gene (5 bases). V lost 5 bases and J lost 3, with 13 bases in between. CDR1 MNHEY and CDR2 SMNVEV come from the germline V gene (reference sequence). The CDR3 consists of 14 residues. In DNA, the CDR3 is TGTGCCAGCAGTCCCTTAAACAGGAAAGAGACCCAGTACTTC. It translates to CASSPLNRKETQYF.

The J gene is TRBJ1-3, the V gene TRBV30; D may be TRBD1 (5 bases). The germline V and J ends were trimmed by 5 bases and 5 bases, with 16 bases remaining between them. Germline V lookup: CDR1 GTSNPN, CDR2 SVGIG (reference sequence). The CDR3 covers 14 residues. CDR3 protein: CAWGSGTLRNTIYF. The DNA of the CDR3 is TGTGCCTGGGGATCCGGGACTTTAAGAAACACCATATATTTT. The variable domain in full, completed from reference TRBV30 and TRBJ1-3, reads SQTIHQWPATLVQPVGSPLSLECTVEGTSNPNLYWYRQAAGRGLQLLFYSVGIGQISSEVPQNLSASRPQDRQFILSSKKLLLSDSGFYLCAWGSGTLRNTIYFGEGSWLTVV.